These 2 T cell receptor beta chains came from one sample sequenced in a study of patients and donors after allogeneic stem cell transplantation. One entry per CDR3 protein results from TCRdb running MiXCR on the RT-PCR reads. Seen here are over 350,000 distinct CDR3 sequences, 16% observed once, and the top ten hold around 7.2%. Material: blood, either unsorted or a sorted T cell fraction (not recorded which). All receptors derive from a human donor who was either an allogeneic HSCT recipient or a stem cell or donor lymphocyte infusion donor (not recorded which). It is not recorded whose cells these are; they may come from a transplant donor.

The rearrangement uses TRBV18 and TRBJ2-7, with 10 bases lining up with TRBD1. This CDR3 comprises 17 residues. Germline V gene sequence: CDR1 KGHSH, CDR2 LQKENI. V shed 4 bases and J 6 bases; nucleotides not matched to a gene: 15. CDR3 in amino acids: CASSQWGTGAVGSEQYF. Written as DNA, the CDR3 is TGTGCCAGCTCACAATGGGGGACAGGGGCCGTAGGTTCCGAGCAGTACTTC.

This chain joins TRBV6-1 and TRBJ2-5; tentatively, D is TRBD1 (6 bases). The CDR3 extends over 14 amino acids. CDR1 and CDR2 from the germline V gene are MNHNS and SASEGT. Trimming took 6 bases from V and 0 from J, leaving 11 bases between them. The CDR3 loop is CASSAGQNQETQYF. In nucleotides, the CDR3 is TGTGCCAGCAGCGCCGGACAGAACCAAGAGACCCAGTACTTC.